The 25 T cell receptor beta chains listed next were all sequenced from one sample in a study of Ad26.COV2.S vaccination and SARS-CoV-2 variants. Treatment described: about 20 received Ad26.COV2.S at low or high dose, single or two shots; 5 received placebo; per-sample allocation not given. Sampling was done on day 63 after the first vaccine or placebo injection. The method was immunoSEQ multiplex PCR; TCRdb's version includes in-frame clones alone and lacks a portion of them. This sample yields 300,000 to 500,000 clones, of which approximately 91% are seen a single time; 3.5% belongs to the top ten. Sequencing used peripheral blood, obtained in a trial of Ad26.COV2.S vaccine versus placebo. The origin of the receptors is a person between 18 and 60 years old who received the Ad26.COV2.S COVID-19 vaccine or a placebo.

The rearrangement uses TRBV6-4 and TRBJ1-5; D not certain. The CDR3 has 13 residues. V was pared by 4 bases and J by 4 bases, with 8 bases between. CDR1 is MRHNA, CDR2 SNTAGT, per germline. The CDR3 sequence: CASSVQANQPQHF. The CDR3 region has the DNA TGTGCCAGCAGTGTGCAGGCGAATCAGCCCCAGCATTTT.

This chain uses TRBV5-6 with TRBJ1-1; D unresolved. V lost 6 bases, J lost 0 bases, and 6 bases lay in between. Looked up from germline, CDR1 is SGHDT and CDR2 is YYEEEE. The CDR3 is 12 amino acids. The CDR3 is CASTHLNTEAFF. CDR3 bases: TGTGCCAGCACCCATTTGAACACTGAAGCTTTCTTT. Complete variable domain (other parts from reference TRBV5-6 and TRBJ1-1): DAGVTQSPTHLIKTRGQQVTLRCSPKSGHDTVSWYQQALGQGPQFIFQYYEEEERQRGNFPDRFSGHQFPNYSSELNVNALLLGDSALYLCASTHLNTEAFFGQGTRLTVV.

This rearrangement joins TRBV6-5 to TRBJ2-1; D uncertain. Germline loops: CDR1 MNHEY, CDR2 SVGAGI. Trimming stripped 4 bases from V and 5 bases from J, with 9 bases between. The CDR3 is made up of 13 amino acids. CDR3 sequence (DNA): TGTGCCAGCAGTTTTACAGCTAACAATGAGCAGTTCTTC. This translates into CASSFTANNEQFF.

This chain links TRBV6-5 with TRBJ1-2; D unclear. CDR1 and CDR2 from the germline V gene are MNHEY and SVGAGI. The V end lost 2 bases, the J end lost 3 bases, and 13 bases lay between the germline ends. The CDR3 covers 15 residues. The CDR3 sequence: CASSYRRGPDYGYTF. The CDR3 nucleotides read TGTGCCAGCAGTTACAGGCGCGGACCGGACTATGGCTACACCTTC.

The chain combines TRBV15 with TRBJ1-2, with TRBD1 matching 8 bases. Germline assignment: CDR1 LNHNV and CDR2 YYDKDF (reference sequence). The CDR3 is 17 amino acids. The V segment lost 7 bases and the J segment 3 bases; nucleotides outside the gene matches: 16. The CDR3 DNA follows: TGTGCCACCAATGGGCCCTCAGGGGGCCGTGGCTACTATGGCTACACCTTC. It is translated as CATNGPSGGRGYYGYTF.

The CDR3 loop is CASSLRTSGEATDTQYF. For the CDR3, the DNA is TGCGCCAGCAGCTTACGGACTAGCGGGGAGGCCACAGATACGCAGTATTTT. The chain employs TRBV5-1 and TRBJ2-3; 12 bases fit TRBD2. Germline V gene lookup returns CDR1 SGHRS and CDR2 YFSETQ. The V gene end was trimmed by 2 bases and the J gene end by 2 bases; junction bases not matched to a gene: 6. This CDR3 has 17 residues.

V is TRBV4-2 and J is TRBJ2-1; D perhaps matches TRBD2 (6 bases). CDR3 length: 16 residues. The V and J ends lost 0 bases and 4 bases respectively, with 13 bases between them. Per germline, CDR1 LGHNA and CDR2 YNFKEQ. CDR3 residues: CASSQDLGGSYNEQFF. CDR3 in DNA: TGTGCCAGCAGCCAAGATCTTGGGGGGAGTTACAATGAGCAGTTCTTC.

The rearrangement links TRBV18 to TRBJ1-2, with 9 bases aligning to TRBD1. The germline gives CDR1 KGHSH, CDR2 LQKENI. This CDR3 comprises 15 residues. V lost 0 bases, J lost 8 bases, and 7 bases stayed unmatched. The CDR3 DNA reads TGTGCCAGCTCACCACCGATTAGGACAGGGGACGGCTACACCTTC. Translation: CASSPPIRTGDGYTF.

Only a few counts were recorded for this clone. CDR3: CASSPTGDGWVYEQYF. The CDR3 DNA is TGCGCCAGCAGCCCGACTGGGGACGGGTGGGTCTACGAGCAGTACTTC. J is TRBJ2-7 and V is TRBV5-1, with D perhaps given as TRBD1 or TRBD2 (5 bases each). Germline assignment: CDR1 SGHRS and CDR2 YFSETQ. Between the trimmed V and J ends, which lost 4 bases and 3 bases, there was a span of 20 bases. The length of the CDR3 is 16 residues.

This rearrangement joins TRBV2 to TRBJ2-2; TRBD1 might be the D (5 bases). CDR3 size: 13 residues. Germline lookup yields CDR1 SNHLY and CDR2 FYNNEI. The V gene lost 6 bases and the J gene lost 4 bases, with 9 bases spanning the gap. CDR3 sequence: CASRSRVTGELFF. The CDR3 nucleotides are TGTGCCAGCAGAAGCAGGGTCACCGGGGAGCTGTTTTTT.

The J gene is TRBJ1-5, the V gene TRBV6-2 or TRBV6-3; D gene uncertain. V was shortened by 2 bases and J by 5 bases, with 7 bases between the two germline ends. Germline V CDR1 and CDR2: MNHEY, SVGEGT. The CDR3 is made up of 13 amino acids. The CDR3 sequence is CASSYLVDQPQHF. CDR3 nucleotides: TGTGCCAGCAGTTACCTAGTGGATCAGCCCCAGCATTTT.

The rearrangement links TRBV7-2 to TRBJ2-3, with D possibly matching TRBD1 (5 bases). Trimming left V 3 bases short and J 2 bases short, with 6 bases between. CDR3 size: 13 residues. Germline V lookup: CDR1 SGHTA, CDR2 FQGNSA. The CDR3 reads CASSLGPTDTQYF. The DNA for the CDR3 is TGTGCCAGCAGCTTGGGGCCCACAGATACGCAGTATTTT.

The chain links TRBV12-3 or TRBV12-4 to TRBJ2-7; TRBD1 agrees at 7 bases. The junction had 1 base not matched to a gene; V was cut back by 3 bases and J by 2 bases. The CDR3 is 13 residues long. In DNA form, the CDR3 reads TGTGCCAGCAGTTTCGGGACAGCCTACGAGCAGTACTTC. Translation: CASSFGTAYEQYF.

This chain links TRBV10-2 with TRBJ1-6, with 7 bases matching TRBD1. J gave up 7 bases and V 2 bases, and 11 bases lay outside the gene matches. CDR3 size: 17 residues. Germline V lookup: CDR1 WSHSY, CDR2 SAAADI. CDR3 sequence (DNA): TGCGCCAGCAGTGAGCCAAGATCAGGGGGACCAAATTCACCCCTCCACTTT. It is translated as CASSEPRSGGPNSPLHF.

The chain carries TRBV6-5 and TRBJ1-3; D may be TRBD1 (6 bases). The CDR3 is made up of 15 amino acids. Germline loops: CDR1 MNHEY, CDR2 SVGAGI. Trimming pared 6 bases from V and 0 bases from J, leaving 12 bases between. This CDR3 is CASRLGGSSGNTIYF. CDR3 in DNA: TGTGCCAGCAGGCTAGGGGGATCCTCTGGAAACACCATATATTTT.

The J gene is TRBJ1-2, the V gene TRBV12-3 or TRBV12-4; maybe TRBD1 (5 bases). CDR3 length: 13 amino acids. V gave up 3 bases and J gave up 7 bases, with 12 bases separating them. This CDR3 is CASSFRLGGGYTF. The CDR3 DNA is TGTGCCAGCAGTTTCAGGTTGGGGGGTGGCTACACCTTC.

The rearrangement joins TRBV6-5 to TRBJ1-2; D gene uncertain. The germline V and J ends were trimmed by 7 bases and 7 bases, with 13 bases remaining between them. The CDR3 has 12 amino acids. Germline V gene data show CDR1 as MNHEY and CDR2 as SVGAGI. CDR3 DNA: TGTGCCAGCACCGGCCCGGCGGGTGGCTACACCTTC. Protein sequence: CASTGPAGGYTF.

This chain links TRBV10-1 with TRBJ2-2; D is unresolved. With 3 bases removed from V and 4 bases from J, the gap between germline ends came to 9 bases. This CDR3 has 14 residues. In germline, CDR1 is WNHNN, CDR2 SYGVQD (reference sequence). The CDR3 region is CASSEEASTGELFF. As DNA, the CDR3 is TGCGCCAGCAGTGAAGAAGCGTCCACCGGGGAGCTGTTTTTT.

The chain recombines TRBV6-1 with TRBJ2-2, with 8 bases lining up with TRBD1. The CDR3 spans 16 residues. Looked up from germline, CDR1 is MNHNS and CDR2 is SASEGT. V lost 4 bases and J lost 2; bases outside the gene matches: 6. CDR3 nucleotides: TGTGCCAGCAGTGTCTCGGCAGGGGGCAACACCGGGGAGCTGTTTTTT. It translates to CASSVSAGGNTGELFF.

The genes are TRBV3-1 (or the pseudogene TRBV3-2) and TRBJ1-1; D is ambiguous. Between the trimmed V and J ends, which lost 4 bases and 2 bases, there was a span of 8 bases. CDR1 is LGHDT, CDR2 YNNKEL, per germline (reference sequence). This CDR3 is 13 amino acids long. CDR3 in amino acids: CASSPTLNTEAFF. The CDR3 DNA reads as TGTGCCAGCAGCCCGACACTTAACACTGAAGCTTTCTTT.

V gene TRBV7-2 combines with J gene TRBJ2-3, with 8 positions matching TRBD2. V shed 3 bases and J 2 bases; nucleotides not matched to a gene: 7. Germline loops: CDR1 SGHTA, CDR2 FQGNSA. This CDR3 spans 16 amino acids. CDR3 coding DNA: TGTGCCAGCAGCTTTAGAGCGGGGGTTCCCACAGATACGCAGTATTTT. It yields the protein CASSFRAGVPTDTQYF.

This clone was observed a few times. The chain joins TRBV11-2 to TRBJ1-3; possibly TRBD1 for D (6 bases). Germline assignment: CDR1 SGHAT and CDR2 FQNNGV. Trimming removed 4 bases from V and 4 bases from J, with 14 bases in between. CDR3 size: 15 residues. The CDR3 DNA sequence: TGTGCCAGCAGCTCCAGGACAGTGAGAGGAAACACCATATATTTT. Its translation: CASSSRTVRGNTIYF.

The chain employs TRBV5-6 and TRBJ1-5; D gene ambiguous. V was cut by 4 bases and J by 9 bases, with 11 bases left in between. This CDR3 is built from 12 residues. Germline CDR1 SGHDT, CDR2 YYEEEE. The CDR3 region has the DNA TGTGCCAGCAGCGCAGGTCTGGGGCCCCAGCATTTT. Amino acids: CASSAGLGPQHF.

The chain links TRBV13 to TRBJ2-3; 12 bases are shared with TRBD2. Per germline, CDR1 PRHDT and CDR2 FYEKMQ (reference sequence). V trimming: 5 bases; J trimming: 4 bases; junction bases outside the gene matches: 7. This CDR3 comprises 16 residues. The CDR3 bases are TGTGCCAGCAGCGGGCGGACTAGCGGGGCCCCAGATACGCAGTATTTT. Its protein is CASSGRTSGAPDTQYF. The variable domain in full, completed from reference TRBV13 and TRBJ2-3, reads AAGVIQSPRHLIKEKRETATLKCYPIPRHDTVYWYQQGPGQDPQFLISFYEKMQSDKGSIPDRFSAQQFSDYHSELNMSSLELGDSALYFCASSGRTSGAPDTQYFGPGTRLTVL.

V is TRBV6-5 and J is TRBJ1-6; D might be TRBD1 (6 bases). CDR3 length: 14 residues. Trimming removed 2 bases at V and 7 bases at J, with 9 bases between. The germline gives CDR1 MNHEY, CDR2 SVGAGI. CDR3 sequence (DNA): TGTGCCAGCAGTTACGGGGGCAGAAATTCACCCCTCCACTTT. This encodes CASSYGGRNSPLHF.